This T cell receptor (beta chain) appears in the sequencing data of a study of T cell responses to AZD1222 COVID-19 vaccine. General study points: Vaccine-associated CD4 TCRs spanned spike, dominant at 160-218 and 743-854. Seropositive at baseline were only a handful of AZD1222 recipients. A reported finding is that nearly half of spike-specific TCRs target unmutated variant regions. Donors were chiefly white British, with a greater number of females, and clonal diversity was perhaps underestimated.

About this clone: Its matching antigen is unknown.

The method was immunoSEQ multiplex PCR; TCRdb's version includes in-frame clones alone and lacks a portion of them. Of more than 85,000 clones detected, roughly 90% appear once; the ten largest clones hold 17%. V dropped 5 bases and J dropped 14; count of bases not matched to a gene: 11. The CDR3 extends over 14 amino acids. Germline V gives CDR1 LNHDA, CDR2 SQIVND (reference sequence). The source was peripheral blood, collected on day 0 of AZD1222 vaccination. This TCR came from an adult in good health. The rearrangement joins TRBV19 to TRBJ1-6; 8 positions agree with TRBD1. CDR3 region: CASSEGTGGSTLHF. Written as DNA, the CDR3 is TGTGCCAGTAGTGAAGGGACAGGAGGGTCCACCCTCCACTTT.